Included here is one TCR beta chain sequence, with context. The sample belongs to a study of blood T cell repertoires in COVID-19. For the study at large: COVID-19 samples from acute and convalescent phases originated in the United States, Italy and Spain. The analysed material was cDNA or gDNA that came from T cells, B-cell-depleted T cells, or PBMCs.

In the original analysis: Amplification of reference gene primers was used by the study to estimate nucleated cell counts. Some clones are missing from TCRdb's copy, which holds only in-frame ones; the method was immunoSEQ multiplex PCR. V, J and clone size are those of that table, while D and trimming were read from the DNA. The table has approximately 100,000 clones, 84% seen once. CDR3 length: 17 residues. Germline CDR1 LGHDT, CDR2 YNNKEL (reference sequence). J lost 7 bases, V lost 0 bases, and 7 bases had no gene match. The TCR sequence derives from a woman of 80 years or more with active or convalescent COVID-19. Sequencing was done on a sample of peripheral blood. V is TRBV3-1 (or the pseudogene TRBV3-2) and J is TRBJ2-1; 12 nucleotides align to TRBD2. CDR3 amino acids: CASSQDTRLAGANEQFF. CDR3 coding DNA: TGTGCCAGCAGCCAAGACACGAGACTAGCGGGAGCGAATGAGCAGTTCTTC.